This entry is about one T cell receptor (beta chain). The sample belongs to a study of sequential checkpoint blockade in melanoma. Study at large: Randomization was 1:1 between first-line nivolumab→ipilimumab and ipilimumab→nivolumab. Maintenance nivolumab came after either treatment sequence.

The CDR3 covers 14 residues. V lost 3 bases and J 5 bases, leaving 12 bases between the germline ends. Germline V CDR1 and CDR2: SGHDT, YYEEEE. Repertoires were generated with immunoSEQ multiplex PCR, while TCRdb's copy carries only in-frame clones and drops some. Among some 12,000 clones, 82% were seen once, and the ten largest hold about 7.5%. Treatment denoted: randomized to nivolumab then ipilimumab (arm A) or the reverse (arm B). From thawed PBMCs, live CD3+CD8+ cells negative for CD19 and CD56 were sorted. The material was CD8+ T cells sorted from blood (inferred from file names), obtained from a patient given nivolumab and ipilimumab in sequence. This clonotype originated in a human donor with melanoma. V is TRBV5-6 and J is TRBJ2-1; no reliable D call. CDR3 protein: CASSYLSENNEQFF. The DNA of the CDR3 is TGTGCCAGCAGCTACCTATCTGAAAACAATGAGCAGTTCTTC.